Detailed here is one T cell receptor (beta chain). The antigen this receptor binds is unknown. There are no base qualities to consult, and no much larger clone falls within one base. The data belong to a study of T cells of healthy individuals (dated by TCRdb to between 2018 and 2020). The library came from 5' RACE. The listed sequencing device is Illumina MiSeq. TCRdb reran the public reads through fastp at Q25 and MiXCR, keeping productive beta chains. Merged by CDR3 protein, the rows form single entries marked with the most common genes and DNA. The sample table holds 100,000 or so distinct CDR3 sequences, of which 17% were seen once. 6.2% of the sample is held by the ten biggest clonotypes. Spanning cysteine to phenylalanine, the CDR3 consists of 13 amino acids. Solely the CDR3 DNA is kept, with 39 bases framed from the first base. The germline V gene supplies CDR1 LGHNA and CDR2 YSLEER. Cut back by 1 base and 2 bases, the V and J ends lie 6 bases apart.

The sequence is built from TRBV4-3 and TRBJ2-7; too little of a D gene remains to name it. The origin of this receptor is a human donor in good health. CDR3 sequence: CASSQAVAYEQYF. The DNA reads TGCGCCAGCAGCCAAGCTGTAGCCTACGAGCAGTACTTC.